This is a list of T cell receptor beta chains from one sample in a study of cytomegalovirus exposure and HLA in healthy donors. Profiling relied on immunoSEQ multiplex PCR, and the TCRdb table lists in-frame clones only, not all of them. The table lists more than 100,000 clones, about three quarters of them singletons. The source material was PBMCs. The receptors were sampled from a man aged 45-65 years in good health and CMV-seropositive. The CDR3 runs from the conserved cysteine through the conserved F or W. D genes are given only for firm matches. Clone size is given for some rows only: seen once, a few or many times, or a class if the clone is expanded.

J: TRBJ1-6; size: -; D: -; V: TRBV2; DNA: TGTGCCAGCGGGCTGGAGGGCAGGGCCGGTTCACCCCTCCACTTT; CDR3: CASGLEGRAGSPLHF
J: TRBJ2-7; size: once; D: TRBD1; V: TRBV5-1; DNA: TGCGCCAGCAGCAGGGGACAGGGGCATGAGGGCGAGCAGTACTTC; CDR3: CASSRGQGHEGEQYF
J: TRBJ1-2; size: -; D: -; V: TRBV6-6; DNA: TGTGCCAGCAGTTACGGGACTGGCGGCTACACCTTC; CDR3: CASSYGTGGYTF
J: TRBJ2-6; size: -; D: -; V: TRBV5-1; DNA: TGCGCCAGCAGTCGCGACTCTGGGGCCAACGTCCTGACTTTC; CDR3: CASSRDSGANVLTF
J: TRBJ2-7; size: -; D: TRBD2; V: TRBV10-2; DNA: TGCGCCAGCAGTGACACGCGGGGGGGCCAATCCTACGAGCAGTACTTC; CDR3: CASSDTRGGQSYEQYF
J: TRBJ2-7; size: -; D: -; V: TRBV11-3; DNA: TGTGCCAGCAGCTTAGTATCGGGGGGCCCCTACGAGCAGTACTTC; CDR3: CASSLVSGGPYEQYF
J: TRBJ1-5; size: -; D: TRBD1; V: TRBV4-1; DNA: TGCGCCAGCAGCCAGATGGGACAGGGGGGTAGGGAGCCCCAGCATTTT; CDR3: CASSQMGQGGREPQHF
J: TRBJ2-3; size: -; D: TRBD1; V: TRBV5-4; DNA: TGTGCCAGCAGCTTATTACCGGGACAGACGCAGTATTTT; CDR3: CASSLLPGQTQYF
J: TRBJ2-2; size: many; D: -; V: TRBV2; DNA: TGTGCCAGCAGTCGACAGGGAGGGAACACCGGGGAGCTGTTTTTT; CDR3: CASSRQGGNTGELFF
J: TRBJ2-7; size: -; D: TRBD1; V: TRBV11-3; DNA: TGTGCCAGCAGCCCCAGGACAGGTTTCTCCTACGAGCAGTACTTC; CDR3: CASSPRTGFSYEQYF
J: TRBJ1-5; size: -; D: -; V: TRBV6-6; DNA: TGTGCCAGCAGTTACTCGGCAGGCAATCAGCCCCAGCATTTT; CDR3: CASSYSAGNQPQHF
J: TRBJ1-2; size: -; D: -; V: TRBV4-3; DNA: TGCGCCAGCAGCCAAGGTGTGGGGGGGCATGGCTACACCTTC; CDR3: CASSQGVGGHGYTF
J: TRBJ1-2; size: few; D: -; V: TRBV5-1; DNA: TGCGCCAGCAGCTTCGACAGGACGTATGGCTACACCTTC; CDR3: CASSFDRTYGYTF
J: TRBJ1-2; size: -; D: TRBD1; V: TRBV5-5; DNA: TGTGCCAGCAGCTTGGGACAGGGACTGCGAACGGACTTC; CDR3: CASSLGQGLRTDF
J: TRBJ2-1; size: few; D: TRBD1; V: TRBV7-8; DNA: TGTGCCAGCAGCTTTAGACAGGGTCTGGGAAATGAGCAGTTCTTC; CDR3: CASSFRQGLGNEQFF
J: TRBJ1-1; size: -; D: -; V: TRBV5-1; DNA: TGCGCCAGCAGCTCCGGGGATGTCGGTGAAGCTTTCTTT; CDR3: CASSSGDVGEAFF
J: TRBJ2-5; size: -; D: TRBD1; V: TRBV7-7; DNA: TGTGCTAGCAGTTCCACTCCGGACAGGGAAGAGACCCAGTACTTC; CDR3: CASSSTPDREETQYF
J: TRBJ1-1; size: -; D: -; V: TRBV29-1; DNA: TGCAGCGTTCTTGGGGGGGGGAACACTGAAGCTTTCTTT; CDR3: CSVLGGGNTEAFF
J: TRBJ1-2; size: -; D: TRBD1; V: TRBV5-1; DNA: TGCGCCAGCAGGGCGGGACAGAGGGACTATGGCTACACCTTC; CDR3: CASRAGQRDYGYTF
J: TRBJ1-5; size: once; D: -; V: TRBV6-4; DNA: TGTGCCAGCAGTGTGGAGGGAGATAGCAATCAGCCCCAGCATTTT; CDR3: CASSVEGDSNQPQHF
J: TRBJ2-1; size: once; D: -; V: TRBV5-4; DNA: TGTGCCAGCAGCTTGGCAGGAGGAGCCTACAATGAGCAGTTCTTC; CDR3: CASSLAGGAYNEQFF
J: TRBJ2-1; size: -; D: TRBD2; V: TRBV11-2; DNA: TGTGCCAGCAGTTCACTTAGGACTAGCGGGGGAACGTTATACAATGAGCAGTTCTTC; CDR3: CASSSLRTSGGTLYNEQFF
J: TRBJ1-1; size: -; D: -; V: TRBV19; DNA: TGTGCCAGTAGGCCCGGGTCTTCAAGACACACTGAAGCTTTCTTT; CDR3: CASRPGSSRHTEAFF
J: TRBJ1-3; size: -; D: -; V: TRBV4-3; DNA: TGCGCCAGCAGCCCAGAGAGGGCACATGGAAACACCATATATTTT; CDR3: CASSPERAHGNTIYF
J: TRBJ2-1; size: -; D: TRBD2; V: TRBV19; DNA: TGTGCCAGTAGTATAGCTGGCGGGGGTTACAATGAGCAGTTCTTC; CDR3: CASSIAGGGYNEQFF
J: TRBJ2-3; size: -; D: -; V: TRBV5-1; DNA: TGCGCCAGCAGCTTGGCCGTAACGGGAGTAGATACGCAGTATTTT; CDR3: CASSLAVTGVDTQYF
J: TRBJ1-2; size: -; D: -; V: TRBV5-4; DNA: TGTGCCAGCAGCTTCGCAGGGAATGGCTACACCTTC; CDR3: CASSFAGNGYTF
J: TRBJ2-3; size: -; D: TRBD1; V: TRBV7-2; DNA: TGTGCCAGCAGCCCAGGACAGGGGGCTACGACAGATACGCAGTATTTT; CDR3: CASSPGQGATTDTQYF
J: TRBJ1-1; size: -; D: -; V: TRBV18; DNA: TGTGCCAGCTCGCTACAGGGGAACACTGAAGCTTTCTTT; CDR3: CASSLQGNTEAFF
J: TRBJ1-2; size: -; D: -; V: TRBV20-1; DNA: TGCAGTGCCAAAAATAGATATGGCTACACCTTC; CDR3: CSAKNRYGYTF
J: TRBJ1-5; size: -; D: TRBD1; V: TRBV2; DNA: TGTGCCAGCAGTAGGGACAGGGGCTCTAATCAGCCCCAGCATTTT; CDR3: CASSRDRGSNQPQHF
J: TRBJ2-1; size: -; D: TRBD2; V: TRBV5-4; DNA: TGTGCCAGCAGCCTAGCAACCGGGGGGGGCAAAAATGAGCAGTTCTTC; CDR3: CASSLATGGGKNEQFF
J: TRBJ1-2; size: -; D: TRBD1; V: TRBV25-1; DNA: TGTGCCAGCAGCCCAGGGGGCTATGGCTACACCTTC; CDR3: CASSPGGYGYTF
J: TRBJ2-5; size: -; D: TRBD1; V: TRBV25-1; DNA: TGTGCCAGCAAGGGACAGCTACAAGAGACCCAGTACTTC; CDR3: CASKGQLQETQYF
J: TRBJ1-2; size: -; D: TRBD1; V: TRBV13; DNA: TGTGCCAGCAGCTTAGGTGCCTTAGGGACAGGGGAGGGCTACACCTTC; CDR3: CASSLGALGTGEGYTF
J: TRBJ2-3; size: -; D: -; V: TRBV6-6; DNA: TGTGCCAGCAGTTATAGCGGTACGCAGTATTTT; CDR3: CASSYSGTQYF
J: TRBJ1-1; size: few; D: TRBD1; V: TRBV19; DNA: TGTGCCACTCTGGACAGGGCGAACACTGAAGCTTTCTTT; CDR3: CATLDRANTEAFF
J: TRBJ2-3; size: -; D: TRBD1; V: TRBV11-3; DNA: TGTGCCAGCAGCTCACAGGGGGCGGGAGATACGCAGTATTTT; CDR3: CASSSQGAGDTQYF
J: TRBJ2-7; size: -; D: -; V: TRBV5-1; DNA: TGCGCCAGCAGCTTGGCCGCACTAGCTACCCACGAGCAGTACTTC; CDR3: CASSLAALATHEQYF
J: TRBJ1-1; size: -; D: -; V: TRBV18; DNA: TGTGCCAGCTCCCAAGCGAGGGACACTGAAGCTTTCTTT; CDR3: CASSQARDTEAFF
J: TRBJ2-2; size: -; D: -; V: TRBV5-1; DNA: TGCGCCAGCAGCCTGGACGGTACCGGGGAGCTGTTTTTT; CDR3: CASSLDGTGELFF
J: TRBJ1-4; size: -; D: -; V: TRBV2; DNA: TGTGCCAGCAGTTATGGACAGACAACTAATGAAAAACTGTTTTTT; CDR3: CASSYGQTTNEKLFF
J: TRBJ2-5; size: -; D: -; V: TRBV9; DNA: TGTGCCAGCAGCGTAGGGGCCGAAGAGACCCAGTACTTC; CDR3: CASSVGAEETQYF
J: TRBJ1-5; size: few; D: TRBD1; V: TRBV7-9; DNA: TGTTCCAGCAGCTCCGGACAGGGAGGGCTTAGCAATCAGCCCCAGCATTTT; CDR3: CSSSSGQGGLSNQPQHF
J: TRBJ2-7; size: -; D: TRBD1; V: TRBV5-1; DNA: TGCGCCAGCAGATACCAACTCCAGGGGGCTTCTAGGGAGCAGTACTTC; CDR3: CASRYQLQGASREQYF
J: TRBJ1-5; size: many; D: TRBD1; V: TRBV7-9; DNA: TGTGCCAGCAGCTGGGCCGGGACAGGGGGCAATCAGCCCCAGCATTTT; CDR3: CASSWAGTGGNQPQHF
J: TRBJ2-5; size: -; D: TRBD2; V: TRBV12-5; DNA: TGTGCTAGTGGTTCCTCGGGACTAGCGGGAAGGGAGACCCAGTACTTC; CDR3: CASGSSGLAGRETQYF